This T cell receptor (beta chain) was identified during a study of CD8 T cells in Susac syndrome. This CDR3 is 15 amino acids long. Trimming took off 3 bases at V and 0 bases at J, with 10 bases between the two ends. From germline, CDR1 is SGDLS and CDR2 YYNGEE. TEMRA cells were FACS-enriched, while CD8+ and CD4+ T cells were negatively isolated. RNA amounts of about 0.45 to 1 ug underwent reverse transcription with random hexamers. Amplification of TCR beta CDR3 across 54 Vbeta and 13 Jbeta was performed with immunoSEQ multiplex PCR. TCRdb analysed the immunoSEQ multiplex PCR reads with MiXCR anew, one entry per CDR3 protein. This table has about 180,000 distinct CDR3 sequences, 85% to 95% appearing once.

The V call is TRBV9, the J call TRBJ2-1; D unresolved. Sequencing input: CD8+ T cells from PBMCs. This sequence originates from a human donor with multiple sclerosis. The CDR3, as DNA: TGTGCCAGCAGCGCTAAGGGCAGCTCCTACAATGAGCAGTTCTTC. Translation: CASSAKGSSYNEQFF.